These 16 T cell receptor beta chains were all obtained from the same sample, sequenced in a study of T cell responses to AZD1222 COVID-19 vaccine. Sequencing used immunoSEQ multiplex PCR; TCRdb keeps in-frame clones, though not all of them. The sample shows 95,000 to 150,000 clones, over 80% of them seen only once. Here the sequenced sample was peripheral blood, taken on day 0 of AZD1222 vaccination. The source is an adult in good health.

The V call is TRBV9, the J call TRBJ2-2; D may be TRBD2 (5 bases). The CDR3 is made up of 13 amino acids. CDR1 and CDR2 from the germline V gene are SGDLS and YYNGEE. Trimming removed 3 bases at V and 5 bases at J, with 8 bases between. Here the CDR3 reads CASSASGTGELFF. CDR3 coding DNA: TGTGCCAGCAGCGCATCGGGGACCGGGGAGCTGTTTTTT.

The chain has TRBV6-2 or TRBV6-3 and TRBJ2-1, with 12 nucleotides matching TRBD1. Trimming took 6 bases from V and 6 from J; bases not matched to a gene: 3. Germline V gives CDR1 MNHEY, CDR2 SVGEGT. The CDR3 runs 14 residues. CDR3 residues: CASSGDRGLNEQFF. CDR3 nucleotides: TGTGCCAGCAGCGGGGACAGGGGGCTCAATGAGCAGTTCTTC.

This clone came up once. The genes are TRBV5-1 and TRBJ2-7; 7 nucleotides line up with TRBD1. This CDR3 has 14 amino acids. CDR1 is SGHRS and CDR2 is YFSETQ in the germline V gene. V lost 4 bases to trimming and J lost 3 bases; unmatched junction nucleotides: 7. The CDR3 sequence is CASSPRDSFYEQYF. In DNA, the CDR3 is TGCGCCAGCAGCCCCAGGGACAGTTTCTACGAGCAGTACTTC.

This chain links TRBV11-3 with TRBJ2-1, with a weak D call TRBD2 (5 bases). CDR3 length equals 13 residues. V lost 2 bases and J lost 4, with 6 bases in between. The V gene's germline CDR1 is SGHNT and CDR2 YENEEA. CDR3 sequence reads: CASSLSGYNEQFF. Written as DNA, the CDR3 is TGTGCCAGCAGCTTAAGCGGTTACAATGAGCAGTTCTTC.

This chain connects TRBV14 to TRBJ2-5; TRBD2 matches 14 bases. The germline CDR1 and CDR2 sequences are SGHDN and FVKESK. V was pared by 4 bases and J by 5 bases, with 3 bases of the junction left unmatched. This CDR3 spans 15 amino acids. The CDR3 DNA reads TGTGCCAGCAGCCGGGGACTAGCGGGGGTGGAGACCCAGTACTTC. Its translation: CASSRGLAGVETQYF.

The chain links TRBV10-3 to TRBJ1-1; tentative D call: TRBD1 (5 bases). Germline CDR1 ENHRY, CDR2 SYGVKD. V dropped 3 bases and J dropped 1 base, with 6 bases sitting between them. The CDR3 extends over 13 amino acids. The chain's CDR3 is CAISETGNTEAFF. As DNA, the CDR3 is TGTGCCATCAGTGAAACAGGGAACACTGAAGCTTTCTTT.

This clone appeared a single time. CDR3 in amino acids: CAWSVGGRASGELFF. The CDR3 nucleotides read TGTGCCTGGAGTGTAGGCGGGAGGGCGTCCGGGGAGCTGTTTTTT. The chain is built from TRBV30 and TRBJ2-2; 9 positions match TRBD2. CDR3 length: 15 residues. J was trimmed by 6 bases and V by 0 bases; bases with no gene match: 5. Germline V CDR1 and CDR2: GTSNPN, SVGIG (reference sequence).

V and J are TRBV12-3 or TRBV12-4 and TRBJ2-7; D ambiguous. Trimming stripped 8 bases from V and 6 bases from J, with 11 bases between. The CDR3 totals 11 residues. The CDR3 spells CASPTSSEQYF. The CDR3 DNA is TGTGCCAGCCCAACTTCATCCGAGCAGTACTTC.

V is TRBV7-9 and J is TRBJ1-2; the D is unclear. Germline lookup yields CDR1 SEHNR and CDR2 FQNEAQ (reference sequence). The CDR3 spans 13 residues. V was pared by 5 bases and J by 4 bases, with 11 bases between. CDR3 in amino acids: CASSPGKAYGYTF. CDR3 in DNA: TGTGCCAGCAGCCCCGGGAAGGCCTATGGCTACACCTTC.

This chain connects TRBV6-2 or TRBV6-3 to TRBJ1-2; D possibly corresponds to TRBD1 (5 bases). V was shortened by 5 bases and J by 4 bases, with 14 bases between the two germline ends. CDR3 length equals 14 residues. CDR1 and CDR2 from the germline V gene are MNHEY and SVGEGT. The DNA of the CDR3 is TGTGCCAGCAGTCAGCGATTAGACAGCTATGGCTACACCTTC. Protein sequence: CASSQRLDSYGYTF.

CDR3 bases: TGCGCCAGCAGCCAAGATCCCACAGGGAGGGTCGCTGAAGCTTTCTTT. Protein sequence: CASSQDPTGRVAEAFF. The rearrangement joins TRBV4-1 to TRBJ1-1; possible D gene TRBD1, 6 bases. Germline CDR1 is MGHRA and CDR2 is YSYEKL. The CDR3 has 16 amino acids. Trimming left V 0 bases short and J 6 bases short, with 17 bases between.

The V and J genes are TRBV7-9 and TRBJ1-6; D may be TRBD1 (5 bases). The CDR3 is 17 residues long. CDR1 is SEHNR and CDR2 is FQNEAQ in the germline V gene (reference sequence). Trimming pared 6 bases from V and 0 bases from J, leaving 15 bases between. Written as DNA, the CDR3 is TGTGCCAGCAGGCCGGGTGCAGGGAACTCCTATAATTCACCCCTCCACTTT. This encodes CASRPGAGNSYNSPLHF.

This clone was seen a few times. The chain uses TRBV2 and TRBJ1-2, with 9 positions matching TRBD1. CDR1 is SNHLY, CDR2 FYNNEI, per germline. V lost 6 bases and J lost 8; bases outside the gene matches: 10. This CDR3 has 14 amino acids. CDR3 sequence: CASSGRTGASGYTF. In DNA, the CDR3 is TGTGCCAGCAGCGGCCGGACAGGGGCTTCGGGCTACACCTTC.

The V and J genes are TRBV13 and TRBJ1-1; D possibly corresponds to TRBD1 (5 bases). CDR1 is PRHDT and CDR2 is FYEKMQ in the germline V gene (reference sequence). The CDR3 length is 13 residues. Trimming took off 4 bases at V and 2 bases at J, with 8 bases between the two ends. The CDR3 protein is CASSSDSNTEAFF. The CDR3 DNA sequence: TGTGCCAGCAGCTCCGACAGCAACACTGAAGCTTTCTTT.

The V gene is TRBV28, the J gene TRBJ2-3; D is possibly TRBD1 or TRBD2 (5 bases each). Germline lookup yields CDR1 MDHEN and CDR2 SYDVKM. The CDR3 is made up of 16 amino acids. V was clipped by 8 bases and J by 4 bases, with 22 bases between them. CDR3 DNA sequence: TGTGCCAGCCCCCGAAGTAACTCCGGGGCCCCAGATACGCAGTATTTT. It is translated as CASPRSNSGAPDTQYF.

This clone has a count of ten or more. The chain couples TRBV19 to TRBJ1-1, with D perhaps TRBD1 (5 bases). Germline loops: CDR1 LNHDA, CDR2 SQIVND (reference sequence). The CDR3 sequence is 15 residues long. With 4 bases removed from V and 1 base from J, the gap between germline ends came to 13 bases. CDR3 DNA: TGTGCCAGTAGTACCAGGGTAGGGGAGAACACTGAAGCTTTCTTT. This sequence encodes CASSTRVGENTEAFF.